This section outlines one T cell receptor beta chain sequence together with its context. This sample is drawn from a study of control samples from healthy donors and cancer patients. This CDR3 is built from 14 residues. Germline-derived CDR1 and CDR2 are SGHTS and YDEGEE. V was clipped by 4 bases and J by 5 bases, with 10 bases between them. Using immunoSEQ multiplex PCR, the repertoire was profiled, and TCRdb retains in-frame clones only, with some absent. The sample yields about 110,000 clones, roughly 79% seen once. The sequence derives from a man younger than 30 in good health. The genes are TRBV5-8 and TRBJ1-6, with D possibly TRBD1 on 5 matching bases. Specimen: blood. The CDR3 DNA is TGTGCCAGCAGCCTTGGACACAATAATTCACCCCTCCACTTT. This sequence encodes CASSLGHNNSPLHF.